These T cell receptor beta chains were read from a single sample in a study of T cell repertoires in ileal Crohn's disease. Some clones are missing from TCRdb's copy, which holds only in-frame ones; the method was immunoSEQ multiplex PCR. The sample has over a thousand clones; 88% are singletons. Sequencing used ileal tissue. The receptor set was obtained from an adult with Crohn's disease. Each CDR3 is given with its conserved first and last residue. D genes are given only for firm matches. Size tells how often a clone was seen (once, few, many) or the class of an expanded clone, and some rows leave it out.

j_call clone_size v_call d_call cdr3_nt cdr3_aa
TRBJ1-6 few TRBV14 TRBD1 TGTGCCAGCAGACAGGGGAGCTCCTATAATTCACCCCTCCACTTT CASRQGSSYNSPLHF
TRBJ2-3 . TRBV7-8 TRBD2 TGTGCCAGCAGGCGAACTAGCGGGAGAATAGATACGCAGTATTTT CASRRTSGRIDTQYF
TRBJ2-1 . TRBV5-1 TRBD1 TGCGCCAGCAGCTTGTGGGACAGCGACAATGAGCAGTTCTTC CASSLWDSDNEQFF
TRBJ1-2 . TRBV11-2 . TGTGCCAGCAGCTCCTCCCGGGTGGAAAACTATGGCTACACCTTC CASSSSRVENYGYTF
TRBJ1-2 . TRBV9 . TGTGCCAGCAGCGTGGGCTATGGCTACACCTTC CASSVGYGYTF
TRBJ1-2 . TRBV5-1 TRBD1 TGCGCCAGCACCTTTACAGGGGACTATGGCTACACCTTC CASTFTGDYGYTF
TRBJ2-2 few TRBV9 . TGTGCCAGCAGCGCTGGGCAGACGAACACCGGGGAGCTGTTTTTT CASSAGQTNTGELFF
TRBJ1-2 . TRBV27 . TGTGCCAGCAGTGGGGGGTATGGCTACACCTTC CASSGGYGYTF
TRBJ2-1 . TRBV27 . TGTGCCAGCAGTTTATCGTCCTACAGGGAGCAGTTCTTC CASSLSSYREQFF
TRBJ2-7 . TRBV6-5 . TGTGCCAGCAGTACACCGGGACTGGGACTTCACGAGCAGTACTTC CASSTPGLGLHEQYF
TRBJ2-1 . TRBV11-2 TRBD2 TGTGCCAGCAGCTTATCCCGAGCTAGCGGGGCATACTCCTACAATGAGCAGTTCTTC CASSLSRASGAYSYNEQFF
TRBJ2-5 once TRBV4-1 . TGCGCCAGCAGCCAAGAAAACGTCGGAGAGACCCAGTACTTC CASSQENVGETQYF
TRBJ1-5 . TRBV30 . TGTGCCTGGTCCGCGACAGGTAATCAGCCCCAGCATTTT CAWSATGNQPQHF
TRBJ1-6 . TRBV27 TRBD1 TGTGCCAGCAGTCCCGGGACAGGGGGAATTTCACCCCTCCACTTT CASSPGTGGISPLHF
TRBJ1-1 . TRBV5-4 TRBD1 TGTGCCAGCCACACTCAACAGGGGGGGAAGGCTGAAGCTTTCTTT CASHTQQGGKAEAFF
TRBJ2-7 . TRBV13 . TGTGCCAGCAGCCTGACGGACAGCTCCTACGAGCAGTACTTC CASSLTDSSYEQYF
TRBJ1-1 . TRBV20-1 . TGCAGTGCTAGAGAGGACCTCGAAGCTTTCTTT CSAREDLEAFF
TRBJ1-1 . TRBV25-1 . TGTGCCAGCAGTGAATTGGCGCTGGGGAGTAACACTGAAGCTTTCTTT CASSELALGSNTEAFF
TRBJ2-2 . TRBV27 TRBD1 TGTGCCAGCAAAACCGGGACAGGGACCGGGGAGCTGTTTTTT CASKTGTGTGELFF
TRBJ2-5 . TRBV29-1 . TGCAGCGTTCCCGGGGAGGCACAGGGGGAGACCCAGTACTTC CSVPGEAQGETQYF
TRBJ2-3 . TRBV15 . TGTGCCACCAGCAGTCCTGGTAAGGGACACCCGGGAGTAGATACGCAGTATTTT CATSSPGKGHPGVDTQYF
TRBJ2-2 . TRBV2 . TGTGCCAGCCTCTACGCCGGGGAGCTGTTTTTT CASLYAGELFF
TRBJ1-3 . TRBV9 . TGTGCCAGCAGCAGGGACATGAGCTCTGGAAACACCATATATTTT CASSRDMSSGNTIYF
TRBJ1-2 once TRBV19 . TGTGCCAGTAGTATACGGGACGGAGTACTCCAGTCGGGCTACACCTTC CASSIRDGVLQSGYTF
TRBJ2-2 . TRBV5-1 TRBD1 TGCGCCAGCAGCTTGGTGACAGGGGGGATCACCGGGGAGCTGTTTTTT CASSLVTGGITGELFF
TRBJ2-7 few TRBV25-1 TRBD1 TGTGCCAGCAAAGGACAGGGGACCTACGAGCAGTACTTC CASKGQGTYEQYF
TRBJ1-1 . TRBV9 . TGTGCCAGCAGCCCGGGGACAAGCGGCACTGAAGCTTTCTTT CASSPGTSGTEAFF
TRBJ2-7 once TRBV19 . TGTGCCAGTACAAGGACGGCCCCGGGGGAGCAGTACTTC CASTRTAPGEQYF
TRBJ2-2 . TRBV21-1 . TGTGCCAGCAGCAAAGACGGGACTCTGATTAGCGGGGAGCTGTTTTTT CASSKDGTLISGELFF
TRBJ2-1 . TRBV27 TRBD2 TGTGCCAGCAGTTACGGACTAGCGGAGTACAATGAGCAGTTCTTC CASSYGLAEYNEQFF
TRBJ2-7 . TRBV5-1 TRBD1 TGCGCCAGCAGCACTTTCGGACAGGCCTACGAGCAGTACTTC CASSTFGQAYEQYF
TRBJ2-7 . TRBV13 TRBD2 TGTGCCAGCAGCTTAGGTTTGTCTAGCGGGATATTGCTCGAGCAGTACTTC CASSLGLSSGILLEQYF
TRBJ2-2 once TRBV18 TRBD2 TGTGCCAGCTCTAGCGGACTAGCGCACACCGGGGAGCTGTTTTTT CASSSGLAHTGELFF
TRBJ2-2 once TRBV5-6 TRBD1 TGTGCCAGCAGCTTGGTAGAGGGGAGGACAGGGGGCGCCGGGGAGCTGTTTTTT CASSLVEGRTGGAGELFF
TRBJ1-2 . TRBV6-5 . TGTGCCAGCAGTCCGACAACAAACTATGGCTACACCTTC CASSPTTNYGYTF
TRBJ1-3 . TRBV15 . TGTGCCACCAGCTCCCGTGGGGGGGCTGGAAACACCATATATTTT CATSSRGGAGNTIYF
TRBJ2-3 few TRBV5-4 . TGTGCCAGCAGCTTGTTCGGGGCAGAGGACATTTTGGGTACGCAGTATTTT CASSLFGAEDILGTQYF
TRBJ2-7 . TRBV11-3 . TGTGCCAGCAGCCCCCCGGGCAATCTTGTGGAGCAGTACTTC CASSPPGNLVEQYF
TRBJ1-6 . TRBV2 . TGTGCCAGCACCCGGGACAATAATTCACCCCTCCACTTT CASTRDNNSPLHF
TRBJ2-7 . TRBV11-1 . TGTGCCAGCAGCTTAGGTGGAAGCTCCTACGAGCAGTACTTC CASSLGGSSYEQYF
TRBJ1-6 . TRBV6-4 TRBD1 TGTGCCAGCAGTGCCCAGGGGGGCTCCTATAATTCACCCCTCCACTTT CASSAQGGSYNSPLHF
TRBJ1-2 few TRBV15 . TGTGCCACCAGCAGAGGCGGAGGGGGGGCTAACTATGGCTACACCTTC CATSRGGGGANYGYTF